Following are 15 T cell receptor beta chains from one sample sequenced in a study of T-cell memory formation after mild COVID-19. Using its own MiXCR run on the 5' RACE reads, TCRdb lists one record per CDR3 protein. The sample lists 200,000 to 250,000 distinct CDR3 sequences, around 10% occurring once. Sequencing was performed on PBMCs or a T cell subset sorted from them (not recorded which). The source is a man between 18 and 35 years old who had mild COVID-19 (a few samples of this study predate the infection). Cell type and time point are not known.

The V and J genes are TRBV27 and TRBJ2-6; 9 nucleotides align to TRBD1. Germline values: CDR1 MNHEY, CDR2 SMNVEV (reference sequence). J lost 6 bases, V lost 0 bases, and 6 bases had no gene match. This CDR3 region has 17 residues. CDR3 protein: CASSLSGTGSEANVLTF. The CDR3, as DNA: TGTGCCAGCAGTTTATCAGGGACAGGGAGTGAGGCCAACGTCCTGACTTTC.

This clonotype was observed at least ten times. The CDR3 is CASSRPGGGAKDTQYF. The CDR3 DNA reads TGTGCCAGCAGCCGACCTGGCGGGGGGGCGAAAGATACGCAGTATTTT. The chain recombines TRBV4-2 with TRBJ2-3, with TRBD2 matching over 9 bases. The CDR3 sequence is 16 residues long. Germline CDR1 reads LGHNA; CDR2 reads YNFKEQ. V was pared by 4 bases and J by 5 bases, with 10 bases of the junction left unmatched.

The sample holds many counts of this clonotype. The chain links TRBV19 to TRBJ2-1; maybe TRBD2 (5 bases). Trimming shortened V by 10 bases and J by 10 bases, and 14 bases separated the two germline ends. This CDR3 is 11 amino acids long. Germline CDR1 LNHDA, CDR2 SQIVND (reference sequence). The CDR3 protein is CATGSWEEQFF. The CDR3 DNA reads TGTGCCACTGGCTCGTGGGAGGAGCAGTTCTTC.

This clonotype was recorded many times. This sequence joins TRBV25-1 and TRBJ2-3; possible D gene TRBD2, 7 bases. Trimming cost V 3 bases and J 2 bases, with 12 bases left between them. The germline CDR1 and CDR2 sequences are MGHDK and SYGVNS. This CDR3 has 15 amino acids. CDR3 in amino acids: CASSDGGQVTDTQYF. CDR3 DNA: TGTGCCAGCAGTGACGGGGGGCAGGTCACAGATACGCAGTATTTT.

The chain uses TRBV23-1 and TRBJ2-5; D unclear. Being an ORF, TRBV23-1 has a function that is uncertain. This CDR3 contains 14 residues. Between the trimmed V and J ends, which lost 2 bases and 2 bases, there was a span of 9 bases. CDR3 in amino acids: CASSQGHIQETQYF. The CDR3 DNA reads TGCGCCAGCAGTCAAGGGCACATACAAGAGACCCAGTACTTC.

V gene TRBV6-5 combines with J gene TRBJ2-5; 8 bases are a match to TRBD1. Germline V gives CDR1 MNHEY, CDR2 SVGAGI. This CDR3 is 14 amino acids long. With 4 bases clipped from V and 4 bases from J, the junction kept 5 bases outside the gene matches. This CDR3 is CASSFAGQGETQYF. In DNA form, the CDR3 reads TGTGCCAGCAGTTTTGCAGGACAGGGAGAGACCCAGTACTTC.

This clonotype was seen repeatedly, ten times or more. The chain links TRBV5-1 to TRBJ2-3, with 8 bases aligning to TRBD2. V shed 1 base, J shed 3 bases, and the junction held 4 bases outside the gene matches. This CDR3 comprises 15 residues. Looked up from germline, CDR1 is SGHRS and CDR2 is YFSETQ. DNA for the CDR3: TGCGCCAGCAGCTTGTCCGGGGGGGGGACAGATACGCAGTATTTT. Its protein is CASSLSGGGTDTQYF.

This clonotype was seen ten or more times. This chain uses TRBV5-1 with TRBJ2-7; D gene uncertain. Germline V gene data show CDR1 as SGHRS and CDR2 as YFSETQ. This CDR3 is 11 amino acids long. The V and J ends lost 4 bases and 0 bases respectively, with 2 bases between them. This CDR3 is CASSTSYEQYV. The DNA for the CDR3 is TGCGCCAGCAGCACCTCCTACGAGCAGTACGTC.

This rearrangement joins TRBV4-3 to TRBJ2-1; 9 bases agree with TRBD1. The CDR3 runs 16 residues. Germline V gives CDR1 LGHNA, CDR2 YSLEER. Unmatched junction bases numbered 6, after V lost 0 bases and J lost 6 bases. DNA for the CDR3: TGCGCCAGCAGCCAAGAGGCGGACAGGGGTTTCAATGAGCAGTTCTTC. This sequence encodes CASSQEADRGFNEQFF.

The table lists this clonotype with a few counts. The chain has TRBV2 and TRBJ2-1; D gene uncertain. CDR1 and CDR2 (germline): SNHLY, FYNNEI. V dropped 9 bases and J dropped 6 bases, with 15 bases sitting between them. The CDR3 sequence is 13 residues long. The CDR3 is CARIRQDGNEQFF. As DNA, the CDR3 is TGTGCCAGGATCAGACAAGACGGCAATGAGCAGTTCTTC.

This clonotype was found a few times. The rearrangement joins TRBV6-4 to TRBJ2-2; 8 bases agree with TRBD2. Germline CDR1 is MRHNA and CDR2 is SNTAGT. The CDR3 contains 16 residues. V lost 0 bases, J lost 9 bases, and 9 bases stayed unmatched. DNA for the CDR3: TGTGCCAGCAGTGACTCCGGGACTAGGGGGGTCCGGGAGCTGTTTTTT. This encodes CASSDSGTRGVRELFF.

The chain is built from TRBV12-3 or TRBV12-4 and TRBJ1-4; 9 bases line up with TRBD1. The CDR3 is 14 amino acids. J lost 4 bases, V lost 8 bases, and 5 bases had no gene match. CDR3 amino acids: CASVRTGDNEKLFF. The CDR3 DNA reads TGTGCCAGCGTACGGACAGGGGATAATGAAAAACTGTTTTTT.

The chain uses TRBV12-3 or TRBV12-4 and TRBJ2-2; D gene uncertain. CDR3 size: 14 residues. The germline V and J ends were trimmed by 2 bases and 6 bases, with 10 bases remaining between them. The CDR3 is CASSLSVNAGELFF. Written as DNA, the CDR3 is TGTGCCAGCAGTTTATCTGTAAACGCCGGGGAGCTGTTTTTT.

This clonotype was observed a few times. The chain combines TRBV18 with TRBJ1-5, with D uncertain. The CDR3 sequence is 13 residues long. The V and J ends lost 4 bases and 4 bases respectively, with 8 bases between them. Germline values: CDR1 KGHSH, CDR2 LQKENI. DNA of the CDR3: TGTGCCAGCTCACACCCGGGGAATCAGCCCCAGCATTTT. Its translation: CASSHPGNQPQHF.

This clonotype was counted once. J is TRBJ2-6 and V is TRBV25-1; D is possibly TRBD1 (5 bases). The CDR3 spans 15 residues. Germline-derived CDR1 and CDR2 are MGHDK and SYGVNS. With 5 bases removed from V and 0 bases from J, the gap between germline ends came to 8 bases. CDR3 loop: CASSQGLSGANVLTF. CDR3 DNA sequence: TGTGCCAGCAGTCAGGGCCTCTCTGGGGCCAACGTCCTGACTTTC.